This entry is about one TCR beta chain. This clone was found once. Its antigen is unknown. Per-base quality was not reported, and no clone a single base away is much larger than it. This sample stems from a study of blood T cell repertoires in COVID-19 (dated by TCRdb to 2020 to 2022). About the full investigation: Samples from collaborators originated in the United States, Italy and Spain and spanned both the acute and convalescent phases of COVID-19. A de-identified subject ID, COVID-19 status, age in years and sex were almost always included in the sample metadata. The samples were drawn from the first 160 participants of the ongoing ImmuneRACE study and from 1,254 subjects provided by 6 global collaborators. Where HLA class I and class II types were available, the types were taken from metadata supplied by the sample provider, not from assay-based typing. The repertoires were released in a freely available public database intended as a resource for research on the immune response to SARS-CoV-2. Subjects who had been exposed to COVID-19, were actively infected with it, or had recovered from it provided the deeply sampled blood TCRbeta repertoires that made up the dataset. The material from the prospective study consisted of cDNA or gDNA derived from T cells, B-cell-depleted T cells, or PBMCs. Findings and caveats that apply to the study as a whole: Clinical and demographic metadata were provided uncurated, with the amount varying by source and participant.

The collaborating institutions used their own protocols to collect whole blood in K2EDTA tubes. Collaborator samples were shipped for TCRbeta analysis as frozen whole blood, isolated PBMCs, or DNA extracted from either sample type. TCRbeta CDR3 regions were amplified from genomic DNA using the immunoSEQ Assay, a bias-controlled multiplex PCR. As for the original processing: Within the assay, amplification of reference gene primers was used to estimate how many nucleated cells each sample contained. Sequence reads were collapsed and filtered to measure the absolute abundance of every unique TCRbeta CDR3 rearrangement. For each sample, productive Simpson clonality was calculated by taking the square root of Simpson's diversity index across productive rearrangements. The immuneACCESS repertoire file appears here via TCRdb, limited to in-frame rearrangements. These files lack a portion of the clones; in checked studies, under half of the deficit traces to unresolved V genes, and the cause of the others is not known. V and J calls and clone size are copied from that table; D and trimming were computed from the DNA. Across this sample there are tens of thousands of clones, with almost 85% seen only once. Clones ranked in the top ten supply approximately 7.3% of the sample.

In the germline V gene (reference sequence), CDR1 corresponds to LNHDA and CDR2 to SQIVND. V loses 5 bases at its end and J loses 2 bases; junction bases beyond the gene matches: 9. The CDR3 runs 18 residues from the cysteine to the phenylalanine. The CDR3 DNA has 54 bases and is translated from base 1. The receptor was derived from a human donor in a cohort sampled during active COVID-19. The rearranged segments are TRBV19 and TRBJ2-6; a stretch of 10 junction bases matches TRBD1. The sequenced sample was peripheral blood. Here the CDR3 is given as CASSFRQGARAGANVLTF. The DNA is as follows: TGTGCCAGTAGTTTCCGACAGGGGGCGAGGGCTGGGGCCAACGTCCTGACTTTC.